Listed below are T cell receptor beta chains from one sample, sequenced in a study of T-cell reconstitution after alpha-beta-depleted transplantation in children. TCRdb fed the PCR reads into MiXCR, producing one record per CDR3 protein. The sample holds some 590,000 distinct CDR3 sequences, roughly a tenth seen once. This material consisted of PBMCs from the stem cell graft donor, taken from the stem cell graft. All receptors come from a human donor who donated a stem cell graft to a child with acute myeloid leukemia. Both conserved end residues are part of each CDR3. A D gene is named only where the DNA matches it firmly. Size is omitted from some rows. Given values are once, few, many or a class for expanded clones.

V gene	clone size	CDR3 length	D gene	J gene	CDR3 DNA	CDR3 protein
TRBV20-1	.	16	TRBD1	TRBJ1-2	TGCTGTGCATTTACGGGACAGGGGGCCACTAACTATGGCTACACCTTC	CCAFTGQGATNYGYTF
TRBV20-1	few	14	TRBD2	TRBJ2-3	TGCAGTGCTAGCGGGAGGATAACCACAGATACGCAGTATTTT	CSASGRITTDTQYF
TRBV20-1	few	15	.	TRBJ2-5	TGCAGTGCTAGAGTACGGACCTTACCCAGGGAGACCCAGTACTTC	CSARVRTLPRETQYF
TRBV25-1	.	15	TRBD1	TRBJ2-1	TGTGCCAGCAGTAAGGACAGGGGATTTTACAATGAGCAGTTCTTC	CASSKDRGFYNEQFF
TRBV7-9	few	16	.	TRBJ2-4	TGTGCCAGCAGCTATGGGGAGACTTTAGGGCGGAACATTCAGTACTTC	CASSYGETLGRNIQYF
TRBV7-2	many	15	.	TRBJ2-5	TGTGCCAGCAGCTTATGGGCCCCCGGGGGAGAGACCCAGTACTTC	CASSLWAPGGETQYF
TRBV20-1	.	16	TRBD1	TRBJ2-1	TGCAGTGCTCCACTACTTCCGGGACAGGGGTGGAGTGAGCAGTTCTTC	CSAPLLPGQGWSEQFF
TRBV6-1	few	14	TRBD2	TRBJ2-3	TGTGCCAGCAAGGAGAGCGGGAGGACAGATACGCAGTATTTT	CASKESGRTDTQYF
TRBV10-3	many	15	.	TRBJ1-2	TGTGCCATCAGTGACGAGGCAGCGGACAGTTATGGCTACACCTTC	CAISDEAADSYGYTF
TRBV14	.	14	.	TRBJ1-1	TGTGCCAGCAGCCCCACAGGGTGGAACACTGAAGCTTTCTTT	CASSPTGWNTEAFF
TRBV20-1	few	18	TRBD1	TRBJ2-1	TGCAGTGGCCTTAACTTTGGGACAGGGAGAGGCGCCTACAATGAGCAGTTCTTC	CSGLNFGTGRGAYNEQFF
TRBV30	.	17	TRBD1	TRBJ2-2	TGTGCCTGTCCTTCTCCCGGGACAGGGAGTCCCACCGGGGAGCTGTTTTTT	CACPSPGTGSPTGELFF
TRBV10-3	.	12	.	TRBJ2-5	TGTGCCATCGCCGGTGATCAAGAGACCCAGTACTTC	CAIAGDQETQYF
TRBV20-1	many	13	TRBD1	TRBJ2-2	TGCAGTGTTGGGGACAGGGGTTACGGGGAGCTGTTTTTT	CSVGDRGYGELFF
TRBV7-9	few	17	TRBD2	TRBJ2-1	TGTGCCAGCAGCTTAGTTGAGCCGGGAGGGCCCCCAAATGAGCAGTTCTTC	CASSLVEPGGPPNEQFF
TRBV4-2	few	20	.	TRBJ1-6	TGTGCCAGCAGCCAAGATGGGGGAGGACAGACAAGCTCCTATAATTCACCCCTCCACTTT	CASSQDGGGQTSSYNSPLHF
TRBV12-3/TRBV12-4	.	15	TRBD2	TRBJ2-3	TGTGCCAGCAGTGCGACTAGCGGGGATACAGATACGCAGTATTTT	CASSATSGDTDTQYF
TRBV29-1	.	14	.	TRBJ2-2	TGCAGCGTTCTGGGGACCTCGAACACCGGGGAGCTGTTTTTT	CSVLGTSNTGELFF
TRBV29-1	many	12	.	TRBJ2-1	TGCAGCGTTGATGTAGGGGGGTGGGCGAGGTTCTTC	CSVDVGGWARFF
TRBV20-1	few	15	TRBD2	TRBJ2-2	TGCAGTGCTAGGGGGCTAGCGGGAGGGCAGGGGGAGCTGTTTTTT	CSARGLAGGQGELFF
TRBV5-1	.	17	.	TRBJ2-1	TGCGCCAGCAGCTTGGATGGGAGAATAAGCTCCTACAATGAGCAGTTCTTC	CASSLDGRISSYNEQFF
TRBV6-2/TRBV6-3	few	11	.	TRBJ2-1	TGTGCCAGCAGTTATGGGCAGCTCCAGTTCTTC	CASSYGQLQFF
TRBV20-1	.	12	.	TRBJ1-4	TGCTGTGCTAGAGGACAGAATGAAAAACTGTTTTTT	CCARGQNEKLFF
TRBV12-3/TRBV12-4	many	11	.	TRBJ2-3	TGTGCCAGCAGCGCCTTAGTAGGGCAGTATTTT	CASSALVGQYF
TRBV28	few	14	TRBD1	TRBJ1-2	TGTGCCAGCAGTTCCAACAGGGGCGGGTATGGCTACACCTTC	CASSSNRGGYGYTF
TRBV28	.	11	.	TRBJ2-7	TGTGCCAGCAGTTCCTCCCTAGAGCAGTACTTC	CASSSSLEQYF
TRBV12-5	.	12	.	TRBJ2-2	TGTGCTAGTGGCCTCGACACCGGGGAGCTGTTTTTT	CASGLDTGELFF
TRBV4-3	many	17	.	TRBJ2-1	TGCGCCAGCAGCCAAGACTGGGGGATGTCCTCCTACAATGAGCAGTTCTTC	CASSQDWGMSSYNEQFF
TRBV5-1	few	14	.	TRBJ2-1	TGCGCCAGCAGCTTGGAGGCTGTTACAAATGAGCAGTTCTTC	CASSLEAVTNEQFF
TRBV18	.	16	.	TRBJ2-2	TGTGCCAGCTCACCAACTTCGACTATGGGGCCCGGGGAGCTGTTTTTT	CASSPTSTMGPGELFF
TRBV20-1	.	12	.	TRBJ1-1	TGCAGTGCTTCGGCGGGGGGCACTGAAGCTTTCTTT	CSASAGGTEAFF
TRBV4-2	.	16	.	TRBJ1-3	TGTGCCAGCAGCCAAGATCCGGGGGCCTCTGGAAACACCATATATTTT	CASSQDPGASGNTIYF
TRBV5-1	few	14	TRBD2	TRBJ2-1	TGCGCCAGCAGCGCACGACTAGCGGACACTGAGCAGTTCTTC	CASSARLADTEQFF
TRBV5-1	few	13	TRBD1	TRBJ2-1	TGCGCCAGTCGGGGACAGGGGAAGAATGAGCAGTTCTTC	CASRGQGKNEQFF
TRBV20-1	many	11	.	TRBJ1-2	TGCAAGGCCACTGGTGACTATGGCTACACCTTC	CKATGDYGYTF
TRBV7-2	many	12	.	TRBJ2-5	TGTGCCAGCAGCCCAAATAGTTGGACCCAGTACTTC	CASSPNSWTQYF
TRBV20-1	many	15	TRBD2	TRBJ2-1	TGCAGTGCTCGGATGGGCGGGAGGTCCTACAATGAGCAGTTCTTC	CSARMGGRSYNEQFF
TRBV5-1	few	16	TRBD2	TRBJ2-1	TGCGCCAGCAGCGCGATTTGGGCGGGAGACAACAATGAGCAGTTCTTC	CASSAIWAGDNNEQFF
TRBV12-3/TRBV12-4	many	14	.	TRBJ2-7	TGTGCCAGCAGTCTACAGGGACTCTCCTACGAGCAGTACTTC	CASSLQGLSYEQYF
TRBV12-3/TRBV12-4	few	13	.	TRBJ1-2	TGTGCCAGCAGGGGGCAGGATTTCTATGGCTACACCTTC	CASRGQDFYGYTF
TRBV5-1	.	14	.	TRBJ1-4	TGCGCCAGCAGCTTGGCCCTCACTAATGAAAAACTGTTTTTT	CASSLALTNEKLFF
TRBV6-5	few	17	TRBD1	TRBJ2-7	TGTGCCAGCAGTTACTCGGTAGGGACAGGGGGTCCCTACGAGCAGTACTTC	CASSYSVGTGGPYEQYF
TRBV4-3	.	14	.	TRBJ1-1	TGCGCCAGCAGCCAAGATGCCGAATATGGTGAAGCTTTCTTT	CASSQDAEYGEAFF
TRBV27	.	13	.	TRBJ1-1	TGTGCCAGCAGTTTGGTTTATGGGTATGGAGCTTTCTTT	CASSLVYGYGAFF
TRBV7-2	.	14	.	TRBJ2-1	TGTGCCAGCAGCCCAGACGGGCCCTACAATGAGCAGTTCTTC	CASSPDGPYNEQFF
TRBV19	many	15	.	TRBJ2-7	TGTGCCAGTAGTGCATATGTGGGACTGCAGTACGAGCAGTACTTC	CASSAYVGLQYEQYF
TRBV30	.	12	.	TRBJ2-2	TGTGCCCGACACCAGGGGTCCGGGGAGCTGTTTTTT	CARHQGSGELFF
TRBV29-1	many	13	TRBD1	TRBJ2-1	TGCAGCGTTGGGGGACAGGGATGGGATGAGCAGTTCTTC	CSVGGQGWDEQFF
TRBV20-1	few	12	.	TRBJ2-7	TGCAGGCCCCGGGACTCTGCCTACGAGCAGTACTTC	CRPRDSAYEQYF
TRBV5-1	many	14	.	TRBJ1-1	TGCGCCAGCAGCTTGACGGGGGATGTGACTGAAGCTTTCTTT	CASSLTGDVTEAFF
TRBV9	few	13	.	TRBJ2-7	TGTGCCAGCAGCGTAGTGGTCGAGAGCGAGCAGTACTTC	CASSVVVESEQYF